A selection of T cell receptor beta chains follows, all from one sample in a study of shared clonotypes between healthy human individuals. Repertoires were generated with immunoSEQ multiplex PCR, while TCRdb's copy carries only in-frame clones and drops some. The data contain 450,000 to 500,000 clones, 75% to 85% of them seen just once; the ten biggest clones take up approximately 12%. Specimen: PBMCs. The source is a woman aged 40-49 years in good health. Some clones in this sample may be carry-over from other donors' samples. The CDR3 runs from the conserved cysteine through the conserved F or W. D genes are given only for firm matches. Only some rows state a clone size, as once, few, many or a class for expanded clones.

V gene: TRBV7-8
D gene: TRBD1
J gene: TRBJ2-7
clone size: NA
CDR3 DNA: TGTGCCAGCAGGACAGGGGGCGCCTACGAGCAGTACTTC
CDR3 protein: CASRTGGAYEQYF

V gene: TRBV25-1
D gene: NA
J gene: TRBJ2-3
clone size: NA
CDR3 DNA: TGTGCCAGCAGTGAAACACGGACAAGCACAGATACGCAGTATTTT
CDR3 protein: CASSETRTSTDTQYF

V gene: TRBV7-9
D gene: TRBD1
J gene: TRBJ2-2
clone size: NA
CDR3 DNA: TGTGCCAGCAGCTTCAACAGGGGGGACACCGGGGAGCTGTTTTTT
CDR3 protein: CASSFNRGDTGELFF

V gene: TRBV5-1
D gene: NA
J gene: TRBJ1-1
clone size: NA
CDR3 DNA: TGCGCCAGCAGCTTAAGAGGGGGGACTGAAGCTTTCTTT
CDR3 protein: CASSLRGGTEAFF

V gene: TRBV27
D gene: NA
J gene: TRBJ2-3
clone size: NA
CDR3 DNA: TGTGCCAGCACGGCCAGCACAGATACGCAGTATTTT
CDR3 protein: CASTASTDTQYF

V gene: TRBV5-4
D gene: NA
J gene: TRBJ2-3
clone size: NA
CDR3 DNA: TGTGCCAGCAGCTTGGCCCCTAGCACAGATACGCAGTATTTT
CDR3 protein: CASSLAPSTDTQYF

V gene: TRBV7-6
D gene: TRBD1
J gene: TRBJ2-5
clone size: NA
CDR3 DNA: TGTGCCAGCAGCCGGACAGGCCAAGAGACCCAGTACTTC
CDR3 protein: CASSRTGQETQYF

V gene: TRBV7-2
D gene: TRBD2
J gene: TRBJ2-7
clone size: NA
CDR3 DNA: TGTGCCAGCAGCCGTACCGGGACTAGCGGGAGATACGAGCAGTACTTC
CDR3 protein: CASSRTGTSGRYEQYF

V gene: TRBV19
D gene: NA
J gene: TRBJ2-2
clone size: NA
CDR3 DNA: TGTGCCAGTAGTACTACCACCGGGGAGCTGTTTTTT
CDR3 protein: CASSTTTGELFF

V gene: TRBV15
D gene: TRBD2
J gene: TRBJ2-5
clone size: NA
CDR3 DNA: TGTGCCACCAGCAGAGATGGGACTAGCGGGAGCGAGACCCAGTACTTC
CDR3 protein: CATSRDGTSGSETQYF

V gene: TRBV10-3
D gene: NA
J gene: TRBJ1-5
clone size: NA
CDR3 DNA: TGTGCCATCAGTGAGTCGTGGCTTGAATCAGCCCAGCATTTT
CDR3 protein: CAISESWLESAQHF

V gene: TRBV27
D gene: TRBD1
J gene: TRBJ2-2
clone size: few
CDR3 DNA: TGTGCCAGCAGTGGAGGACGACAGGGACGGAACACCGGGGAGCTGTTTTTT
CDR3 protein: CASSGGRQGRNTGELFF

V gene: TRBV2
D gene: NA
J gene: TRBJ1-1
clone size: NA
CDR3 DNA: TGTGCCAGCAGCCCGGGGGTGAACACTGAAGCTTTCTTT
CDR3 protein: CASSPGVNTEAFF

V gene: TRBV29-1
D gene: TRBD1
J gene: TRBJ2-6
clone size: NA
CDR3 DNA: TGCAGCGTTTTGGGGGACAGGGGCTTCTCTGGGGCCAACGTCCTGACTTTC
CDR3 protein: CSVLGDRGFSGANVLTF

V gene: TRBV6-5
D gene: NA
J gene: TRBJ1-2
clone size: NA
CDR3 DNA: TGTGCCAGCAGCCGGCCCCCCGGGGATGGCTACACCTTC
CDR3 protein: CASSRPPGDGYTF

V gene: TRBV9
D gene: TRBD1
J gene: TRBJ2-6
clone size: NA
CDR3 DNA: TGTGCCAGCAGCGTAGGAGGGGGCCACTCTGGGGCCAACGTCCTGACTTTC
CDR3 protein: CASSVGGGHSGANVLTF

V gene: TRBV7-3
D gene: TRBD1
J gene: TRBJ2-7
clone size: few
CDR3 DNA: TGTGCCAGCAGCTTTGGGACAGGAGATTCCTACGAGCAGTACTTC
CDR3 protein: CASSFGTGDSYEQYF

V gene: TRBV4-1
D gene: NA
J gene: TRBJ2-1
clone size: NA
CDR3 DNA: TGCGCCAGCAGCGACGGGAACAATGAGCAGTTCTTC
CDR3 protein: CASSDGNNEQFF

V gene: TRBV11-2
D gene: TRBD1
J gene: TRBJ2-7
clone size: many
CDR3 DNA: TGTGCCAGCAGCAAGGACAGGGCGATCTACGAGCAGTACTTC
CDR3 protein: CASSKDRAIYEQYF

V gene: TRBV27
D gene: NA
J gene: TRBJ1-2
clone size: NA
CDR3 DNA: TGTGCCAGCAGATCTTTCAGGGATGATAACTATGGCTACACCTTC
CDR3 protein: CASRSFRDDNYGYTF

V gene: TRBV9
D gene: TRBD2
J gene: TRBJ2-1
clone size: NA
CDR3 DNA: TGTGCCAGCAGCGTAGTCCCCCGACTAGCGGGAGTCTCCTACAATGAGCAGTTCTTC
CDR3 protein: CASSVVPRLAGVSYNEQFF

V gene: TRBV28
D gene: TRBD2
J gene: TRBJ2-7
clone size: NA
CDR3 DNA: TGTGCCAGCAGTCTGGGACTAGCGGGAGGAGAGCAGTACTTC
CDR3 protein: CASSLGLAGGEQYF

V gene: TRBV30
D gene: NA
J gene: TRBJ1-2
clone size: NA
CDR3 DNA: TGTGCCTGGGAGCAGCATGGAGGTCGCCAGGGCTACACCTTC
CDR3 protein: CAWEQHGGRQGYTF

V gene: TRBV9
D gene: TRBD1
J gene: TRBJ1-4
clone size: few
CDR3 DNA: TGTGCCAGCAGCCCCAGGGGGGATAATGAAAAACTGTTTTTT
CDR3 protein: CASSPRGDNEKLFF

V gene: TRBV6-1
D gene: NA
J gene: TRBJ2-7
clone size: NA
CDR3 DNA: TGTGCCAGCAGCCCTCAAGACAGGGCGGGGTTCGAGCAGTACTTC
CDR3 protein: CASSPQDRAGFEQYF

V gene: TRBV4-3
D gene: NA
J gene: TRBJ2-7
clone size: few
CDR3 DNA: TGCGCCAGCAGCCAGACGGACAGAACCTACGAGCAGTACTTC
CDR3 protein: CASSQTDRTYEQYF

V gene: TRBV10-1
D gene: NA
J gene: TRBJ1-2
clone size: NA
CDR3 DNA: TGCGCCAGCAGTCCCGGTACTAACTATGGCTACACCTTC
CDR3 protein: CASSPGTNYGYTF

V gene: TRBV4-3
D gene: NA
J gene: TRBJ1-1
clone size: NA
CDR3 DNA: TGCGCCAGCAGCCCAGACCCCAGGAACACTGAAGCTTTCTTT
CDR3 protein: CASSPDPRNTEAFF

V gene: TRBV6-5
D gene: TRBD2
J gene: TRBJ2-7
clone size: many
CDR3 DNA: TGTGCCAGCAGTTACTCGGGACTAGGGACCTACGAGCAGTACTTC
CDR3 protein: CASSYSGLGTYEQYF

V gene: TRBV6-4
D gene: NA
J gene: TRBJ2-1
clone size: NA
CDR3 DNA: TGTGCCAGCAGTGACTCCCAAAACAATGAGCAGTTCTTC
CDR3 protein: CASSDSQNNEQFF

V gene: TRBV28
D gene: NA
J gene: TRBJ1-2
clone size: NA
CDR3 DNA: TGTGCCAGCAGTTTATTAGGGTTCTATGGCTACACCTTC
CDR3 protein: CASSLLGFYGYTF

V gene: TRBV11-2
D gene: NA
J gene: TRBJ2-1
clone size: NA
CDR3 DNA: TGTGCCAGCAGCCAAGGGTCAAGGGGAGAGCAGTTCTTC
CDR3 protein: CASSQGSRGEQFF

V gene: TRBV28
D gene: NA
J gene: TRBJ2-6
clone size: few
CDR3 DNA: TGTGCCAGCTGCCTCTCTGGGGCCAACGTCCTGACTTTC
CDR3 protein: CASCLSGANVLTF

V gene: TRBV4-1
D gene: TRBD1
J gene: TRBJ2-7
clone size: NA
CDR3 DNA: TGCGCCAGCAGCCCCTACGGGACAGGGGGTAACGAGCAGTACTTC
CDR3 protein: CASSPYGTGGNEQYF

V gene: TRBV7-7
D gene: TRBD1
J gene: TRBJ1-3
clone size: NA
CDR3 DNA: TGTGCCAGCAGCGTAGACAGGGGTGTTGGAAACACCATATATTTT
CDR3 protein: CASSVDRGVGNTIYF

V gene: TRBV18
D gene: NA
J gene: TRBJ1-5
clone size: NA
CDR3 DNA: TGTGCCAGCTCACCATTTATGTGGCAGGGAATTGTTCAGCCCCAGCATTTT
CDR3 protein: CASSPFMWQGIVQPQHF

V gene: TRBV6-5
D gene: NA
J gene: TRBJ2-1
clone size: NA
CDR3 DNA: TGTGCCAGCAGTGAAGCCCTTGGGAGCACGGAGTTCTTC
CDR3 protein: CASSEALGSTEFF

V gene: TRBV28
D gene: TRBD2
J gene: TRBJ2-5
clone size: NA
CDR3 DNA: TGTGCCAGCAGTTTGGGGGGGGACCCCCCAGAGACCCAGTACTTC
CDR3 protein: CASSLGGDPPETQYF

V gene: TRBV5-1
D gene: NA
J gene: TRBJ1-3
clone size: once
CDR3 DNA: TGCGCCAGCAGCTTGGGAGTATCCGACTCTGGAAACACCATATATTTT
CDR3 protein: CASSLGVSDSGNTIYF

V gene: TRBV4-1
D gene: TRBD2
J gene: TRBJ2-7
clone size: NA
CDR3 DNA: TGCGCCAGCAGCTACGCTGTAGCGGGGGCCTACGAGCAGTACTTC
CDR3 protein: CASSYAVAGAYEQYF

V gene: TRBV18
D gene: NA
J gene: TRBJ1-1
clone size: NA
CDR3 DNA: TGTGCCAGCTCGCAGACCGAAATGATTGAAGCTTTCTTT
CDR3 protein: CASSQTEMIEAFF

V gene: TRBV7-2
D gene: TRBD2
J gene: TRBJ2-7
clone size: NA
CDR3 DNA: TGTGCCAGCAGCTTAGCGGGACTAGCGGGATTCGACGAGCAGTACTTC
CDR3 protein: CASSLAGLAGFDEQYF

V gene: TRBV11-1
D gene: NA
J gene: TRBJ2-7
clone size: once
CDR3 DNA: TGTGCCAGCAGCACCCGGGGGGAGCAGTACTTC
CDR3 protein: CASSTRGEQYF

V gene: TRBV11-2
D gene: NA
J gene: TRBJ2-5
clone size: few
CDR3 DNA: TGTGCCAGCAGCTTGGGCCCCACTGGAGAGACCCAGTACTTC
CDR3 protein: CASSLGPTGETQYF

V gene: TRBV2
D gene: TRBD1
J gene: TRBJ1-2
clone size: NA
CDR3 DNA: TGTGCCAGCAGTCACCCTAGCCAGGACAGGGGTCATGGCTACACCTTC
CDR3 protein: CASSHPSQDRGHGYTF

V gene: TRBV7-2
D gene: NA
J gene: TRBJ2-1
clone size: NA
CDR3 DNA: TGTGCCAGCAGCTTACGAGGGTCCCACAATGAGCAGTTCTTC
CDR3 protein: CASSLRGSHNEQFF

V gene: TRBV9
D gene: TRBD1
J gene: TRBJ2-1
clone size: NA
CDR3 DNA: TGTGCCAGCAGCTGGACAGGGTCCAATGAGCAGTTCTTC
CDR3 protein: CASSWTGSNEQFF

V gene: TRBV7-2
D gene: TRBD2
J gene: TRBJ2-2
clone size: NA
CDR3 DNA: TGTGCCAGCAGCTTAGACTCTGGCGGGAGTGCCGGGGAGCTGTTTTTT
CDR3 protein: CASSLDSGGSAGELFF

V gene: TRBV28
D gene: TRBD1
J gene: TRBJ1-2
clone size: NA
CDR3 DNA: TGTGCCAGCAGTTTGGAGGACAGGTTCGGGATCTATGGCTACACCTTC
CDR3 protein: CASSLEDRFGIYGYTF

V gene: TRBV29-1
D gene: NA
J gene: TRBJ1-1
clone size: few
CDR3 DNA: TGCAGCGAAATTAGACTGCTGAACACTGAAGCTTTCTTT
CDR3 protein: CSEIRLLNTEAFF

V gene: TRBV5-6
D gene: NA
J gene: TRBJ2-7
clone size: many
CDR3 DNA: TGTGCCAGCAGCCCCTCGAGTTCGGTCGAGCAGTACTTC
CDR3 protein: CASSPSSSVEQYF

V gene: TRBV5-1
D gene: TRBD2
J gene: TRBJ2-6
clone size: NA
CDR3 DNA: TGCGCCAGCAGCTCGGGAGGGGCTGGGGCCAACGTCCTGACTTTC
CDR3 protein: CASSSGGAGANVLTF

V gene: TRBV28
D gene: NA
J gene: TRBJ1-2
clone size: NA
CDR3 DNA: TGTGCCAGCAGCCCTCCGGGGCTGGGGGGCTACACCTTC
CDR3 protein: CASSPPGLGGYTF

V gene: TRBV28
D gene: NA
J gene: TRBJ2-5
clone size: NA
CDR3 DNA: TGTGCCAGCAGTTCAGGGGTGGGGTCGAGGGAGACCCAGTACTTC
CDR3 protein: CASSSGVGSRETQYF

V gene: TRBV6-6
D gene: NA
J gene: TRBJ2-3
clone size: NA
CDR3 DNA: TGTGCCAGCAGGGCCGGGGCGGACACAGATACGCAGTATTTT
CDR3 protein: CASRAGADTDTQYF